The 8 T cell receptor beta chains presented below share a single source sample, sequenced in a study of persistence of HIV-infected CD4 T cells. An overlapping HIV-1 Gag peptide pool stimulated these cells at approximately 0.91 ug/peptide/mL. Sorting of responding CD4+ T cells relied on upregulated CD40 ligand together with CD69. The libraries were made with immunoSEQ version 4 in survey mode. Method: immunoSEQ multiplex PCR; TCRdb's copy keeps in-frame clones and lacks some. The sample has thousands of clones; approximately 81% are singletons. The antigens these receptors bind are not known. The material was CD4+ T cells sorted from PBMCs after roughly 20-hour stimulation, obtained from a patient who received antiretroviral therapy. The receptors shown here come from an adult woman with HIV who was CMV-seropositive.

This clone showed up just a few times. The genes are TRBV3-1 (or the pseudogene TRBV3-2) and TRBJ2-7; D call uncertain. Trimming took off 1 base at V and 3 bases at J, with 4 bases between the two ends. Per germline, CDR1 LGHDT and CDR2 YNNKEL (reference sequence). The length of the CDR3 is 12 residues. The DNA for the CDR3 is TGTGCCAGCAGCCAAGTGGGCTACGAGCAGTACTTC. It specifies CASSQVGYEQYF.

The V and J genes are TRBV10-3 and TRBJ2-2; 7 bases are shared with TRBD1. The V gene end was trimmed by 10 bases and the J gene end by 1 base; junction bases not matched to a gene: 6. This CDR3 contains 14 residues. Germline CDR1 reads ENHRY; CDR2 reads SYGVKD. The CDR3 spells CATRGTENTGELFF. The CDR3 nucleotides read TGTGCCACCCGAGGGACAGAGAACACCGGGGAGCTGTTTTTT.

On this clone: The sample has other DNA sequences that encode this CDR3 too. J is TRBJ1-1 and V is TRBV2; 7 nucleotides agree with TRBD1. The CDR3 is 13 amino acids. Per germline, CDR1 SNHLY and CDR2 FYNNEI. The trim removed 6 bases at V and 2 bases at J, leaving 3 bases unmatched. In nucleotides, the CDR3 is TGTGCCAGCAGGGGACAGCCAAACACTGAAGCTTTCTTT. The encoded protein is CASRGQPNTEAFF.

DNA for the CDR3: TGTGCCAGCAGTCGGTTAGGTGTAGGCTACACCTTC. Its protein product is CASSRLGVGYTF. V is TRBV9 and J is TRBJ1-2; D call uncertain. The CDR3 has 12 amino acids. CDR1 is SGDLS, CDR2 YYNGEE, per germline. V gave up 5 bases and J gave up 8 bases, with 13 bases separating them.

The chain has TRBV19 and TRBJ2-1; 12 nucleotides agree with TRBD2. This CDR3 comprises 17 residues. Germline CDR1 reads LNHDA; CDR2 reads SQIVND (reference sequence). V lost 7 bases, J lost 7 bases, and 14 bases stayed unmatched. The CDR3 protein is CASNPSGGVIIPNEQFF. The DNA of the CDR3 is TGTGCCAGTAACCCTAGCGGGGGGGTTATCATACCGAATGAGCAGTTCTTC.

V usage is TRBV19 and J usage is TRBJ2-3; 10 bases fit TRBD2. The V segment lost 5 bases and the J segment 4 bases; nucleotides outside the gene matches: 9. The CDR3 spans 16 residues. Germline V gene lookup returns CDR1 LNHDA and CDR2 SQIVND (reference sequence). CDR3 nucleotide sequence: TGTGCCAGTAGTCCGTCGGGACTAGCGTCGGCAGATACGCAGTATTTT. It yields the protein CASSPSGLASADTQYF.

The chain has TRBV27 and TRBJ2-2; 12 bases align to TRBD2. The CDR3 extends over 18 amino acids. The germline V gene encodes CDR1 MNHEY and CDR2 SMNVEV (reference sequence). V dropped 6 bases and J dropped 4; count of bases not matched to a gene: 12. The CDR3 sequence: CASSPTPLAGGPTGELFF. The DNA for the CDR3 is TGTGCCAGCAGCCCGACCCCTCTAGCGGGGGGGCCCACCGGGGAGCTGTTTTTT.

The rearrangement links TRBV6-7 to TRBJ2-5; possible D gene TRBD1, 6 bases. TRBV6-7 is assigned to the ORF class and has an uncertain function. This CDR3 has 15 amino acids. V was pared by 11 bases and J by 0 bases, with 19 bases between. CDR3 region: CAQVRGRMYQETQYF. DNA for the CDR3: TGTGCCCAAGTCAGGGGACGGATGTACCAAGAGACCCAGTACTTC.